The 5 T cell receptor beta chains reported below all come from one sample, sequenced in a study of CD4 and CD8 cells across lung adenocarcinoma regions. TCRdb re-analysed the PCR reads in MiXCR, keeping a single row per CDR3 protein. This table holds under 20,000 distinct CDR3 sequences, 45% to 55% found once. The sequenced sample consisted of CD4+ T cells from the margin of a lung tumor. These receptors were collected from a male donor with lung adenocarcinoma. The CD4 and CD8 labels of this study may be unreliable.

In its sample, this clonotype was seen a few times. The CDR3 here is CASRGTGQRLGEQFF. In DNA form, the CDR3 reads TGTGCCAGCAGGGGGACCGGGCAGCGTTTGGGTGAGCAGTTCTTC. The chain employs TRBV11-2 and TRBJ2-1; D tentatively fits TRBD1 or TRBD2 (5 bases each). Germline CDR1 reads SGHAT; CDR2 reads FQNNGV. The CDR3 totals 15 residues. Trimming removed 6 bases from V and 9 bases from J, with 21 bases in between. The full variable domain, its missing parts supplied by reference TRBV11-2 and TRBJ2-1, is EAGVAQSPRYKIIEKRQSVAFWCNPISGHATLYWYQQILGQGPKLLIQFQNNGVVDDSQLPKDRFSAERLKGVDSTLKIQPAKLEDSAVYLCASRGTGQRLGEQFFGPGTRLTVL.

This clonotype was observed many times. The DNA of the CDR3 is TGTGCCAGCAGCTATAGCGGGACAGGGACTGGAAACACCATATATTTT. Translation: CASSYSGTGTGNTIYF. The chain is built from TRBV7-2 and TRBJ1-3, with 9 bases lining up with TRBD1. This CDR3 has 16 amino acids. Germline V gene data show CDR1 as SGHTA and CDR2 as FQGNSA. The J segment lost 2 bases and the V segment lost 4 bases, leaving 6 bases of the junction unmatched.

This chain joins TRBV11-3 and TRBJ2-2; D may be TRBD2 (7 bases). CDR1 and CDR2 (germline): SGHNT, YENEEA. The CDR3 runs to 14 residues. V was shortened by 6 bases and J by 2 bases, with 10 bases between the two germline ends. This CDR3 reads CASRSGGNTGELFF. As DNA, the CDR3 is TGTGCCAGCAGATCGGGGGGCAACACCGGGGAGCTGTTTTTT.

The rearrangement links TRBV6-5 to TRBJ2-6; 8 bases are shared with TRBD1. The DNA matches TRBJ2-5 better at its end, which makes the J call doubtful. The length of the CDR3 is 15 residues. Germline lookup yields CDR1 MNHEY and CDR2 SVGAGI. CDR3 sequence (DNA): TGTGCCAGCAATAACTATGGACAGGGAATAGAGACCCAGTACTTC. Its translation is CASNNYGQGIETQYF.

There are many counts of this clonotype. This chain uses TRBV6-1 with TRBJ1-2; D gene ambiguous. Germline CDR1 MNHNS, CDR2 SASEGT. V lost 0 bases and J lost 2, with 7 bases in between. This CDR3 spans 14 amino acids. CDR3 in DNA: TGTGCCAGCAGTGAAGCGCGTGGGAACTATGGCTACACCTTC. It specifies CASSEARGNYGYTF.